This T cell receptor beta chain was captured by sequencing in a study of T cell responses to AZD1222 COVID-19 vaccine. Study results and limitations: As reported, nearly half of all spike-specific TCRs target variant regions that are unmutated. Baseline antibody screening turned up just a handful of seropositive AZD1222 recipients.

Germline V CDR1 and CDR2: SGHTA, FQGNSA. This CDR3 is 14 amino acids long. Trimming removed 6 bases from V and 9 bases from J, with 18 bases in between. Of note for this clone: Its antigen is unknown.

The method was immunoSEQ multiplex PCR; TCRdb's version includes in-frame clones alone and lacks a portion of them. The data show 100,000 to 150,000 clones, over 75% seen once. This sequence joins TRBV7-2 and TRBJ1-5; no clear D. The TCR was taken from an adult in good health. The sample in question was peripheral blood, obtained on day 0 of AZD1222 vaccination. The CDR3: CASRSQVAGGPQHF. Written as DNA, the CDR3 is TGTGCCAGCAGATCCCAGGTAGCCGGAGGGCCCCAGCATTTT. Full variable domain (missing parts from reference TRBV7-2 and TRBJ1-5): GAGVSQSPSNKVTEKGKDVELRCDPISGHTALYWYRQSLGQGLEFLIYFQGNSAPDKSGLPSDRFSAERTGGSVSTLTIQRTQQEDSAVYLCASRSQVAGGPQHFGDGTRLSIL.